The 19 T cell receptor beta chains listed next were all sequenced from one sample in a study of OX40 agonist ivuxolimab in advanced cancers. Some clones are missing from TCRdb's copy, which holds only in-frame ones; the method was immunoSEQ multiplex PCR. The repertoire consists of about 14,000 clones, with about four fifths occurring once and the leading ten covering around 29%. Sequences were derived from CD4+ or CD8+ T cells sorted from blood, sampled in a trial of the OX40 agonist ivuxolimab. The receptors were sampled from an adult with an advanced solid tumor such as melanoma, head and neck, liver or kidney cancer.

The chain employs TRBV6-5 and TRBJ1-1; 9 nucleotides match TRBD1. The V gene end was trimmed by 2 bases and the J gene end by 4 bases; junction bases not matched to a gene: 8. CDR3 length: 16 residues. Germline V gene sequence: CDR1 MNHEY, CDR2 SVGAGI. The CDR3 spells CASSYTQTGGGTEAFF. CDR3 nucleotides: TGTGCCAGCAGTTACACGCAGACAGGGGGTGGCACTGAAGCTTTCTTT.

The chain links TRBV29-1 to TRBJ2-7; the D call may be TRBD1 or TRBD2 (6 bases each). The CDR3 is 14 residues long. CDR1 is SQVTM, CDR2 ANQGSEA, per germline. V was cut by 3 bases and J by 2 bases, with 14 bases left in between. CDR3 loop: CSVDIQGTPYEQYF. CDR3 coding DNA: TGCAGCGTTGATATCCAGGGGACTCCCTACGAGCAGTACTTC.

J is TRBJ2-5 and V is TRBV30; D is ambiguous. Deletions cut 2 bases from V and 5 bases from J, with 18 bases between. Germline CDR1 and CDR2: GTSNPN and SVGIG (reference sequence). The CDR3 runs to 15 residues. The CDR3 is CAWSQPRTNEETQYF. Written as DNA, the CDR3 is TGTGCCTGGAGTCAACCTAGAACTAACGAGGAGACCCAGTACTTC.

The chain links TRBV5-4 to TRBJ2-7; 10 bases are shared with TRBD2. V gave up 0 bases and J gave up 4 bases; unmatched junction bases: 10. CDR3 length: 17 residues. CDR1 SGHNT and CDR2 YYREEE come from the germline V gene (reference sequence). Here the CDR3 DNA reads TGTGCCAGCAGCTTGGGTGCTAGCGGGAGAAGGGCATACGAGCAGTACTTC. Amino acid sequence: CASSLGASGRRAYEQYF. Together with reference TRBV5-4 and TRBJ2-7, the CDR3 gives the full variable domain: ETGVTQSPTHLIKTRGQQVTLRCSSQSGHNTVSWYQQALGQGPQFIFQYYREEENGRGNFPPRFSGLQFPNYSSELNVNALELDDSALYLCASSLGASGRRAYEQYFGPGTRLTVT.

This chain connects TRBV27 to TRBJ2-5; 7 bases are a match to TRBD1. The CDR3 spans 15 residues. Germline assignment: CDR1 MNHEY and CDR2 SMNVEV (reference sequence). J lost 2 bases, V lost 6 bases, and 9 bases had no gene match. CDR3 loop: CASRSPAGGQETQYF. DNA for the CDR3: TGTGCCAGCAGGAGCCCCGCAGGGGGTCAAGAGACCCAGTACTTC.

The V call is TRBV7-9, the J call TRBJ1-4; 7 nucleotides match TRBD1. The CDR3 spans 15 residues. V lost 5 bases, J lost 8 bases, and 11 bases stayed unmatched. CDR1 is SEHNR and CDR2 is FQNEAQ in the germline V gene (reference sequence). The CDR3 DNA follows: TGTGCCAGCAGCGGAAGGACAGGTGTTGGGGAAAAACTGTTTTTT. It is translated as CASSGRTGVGEKLFF. Filled out from reference TRBV7-9 and TRBJ1-4, the complete variable domain reads DTGVSQNPRHKITKRGQNVTFRCDPISEHNRLYWYRQTLGQGPEFLTYFQNEAQLEKSRLLSDRFSAERPKGSFSTLEIQRTEQGDSAMYLCASSGRTGVGEKLFFGSGTQLSVL.

For this clone: This sample also contains other DNA sequences that code for the same CDR3. The gene calls are TRBV14 and TRBJ2-1; tentative D call: TRBD1 (5 bases). This CDR3 has 15 residues. Germline CDR1 reads SGHDN; CDR2 reads FVKESK. Trimming pared 0 bases from V and 4 bases from J, leaving 10 bases between. This chain's CDR3 is CASSQDSTGYNEQFF. The CDR3, as DNA: TGTGCCAGCAGCCAAGACAGTACAGGATACAATGAGCAGTTCTTC.

The chain has TRBV2 and TRBJ2-7; D may be TRBD2 (5 bases). V was clipped by 2 bases and J by 0 bases, with 14 bases between them. This CDR3 contains 16 residues. Germline CDR1 and CDR2: SNHLY and FYNNEI. The chain's CDR3 is CASSEYRGSNSYEQYF. For the CDR3, the DNA is TGTGCCAGCAGTGAATATCGGGGATCTAACTCCTACGAGCAGTACTTC.

The chain employs TRBV19 and TRBJ1-2; D not certain. Germline V gene data show CDR1 as LNHDA and CDR2 as SQIVND (reference sequence). This CDR3 region has 14 residues. V shed 0 bases and J shed 3 bases, with 8 bases lying between them. The CDR3 here is CASSIERAHYGYTF. In nucleotides, the CDR3 is TGTGCCAGTAGTATAGAGCGGGCCCACTATGGCTACACCTTC. Filled out from reference TRBV19 and TRBJ1-2, the complete variable domain reads DGGITQSPKYLFRKEGQNVTLSCEQNLNHDAMYWYRQDPGQGLRLIYYSQIVNDFQKGDIAEGYSVSREKKESFPLTVTSAQKNPTAFYLCASSIERAHYGYTFGSGTRLTVV.

The rearrangement uses TRBV5-6 and TRBJ1-4; 10 positions agree with TRBD1. After removal of 4 bases from V and 0 bases from J, the junction contained 12 bases not matched to a gene. Germline loops: CDR1 SGHDT, CDR2 YYEEEE. CDR3 length equals 19 residues. CDR3 protein: CASSQNPGQGRATNEKLFF. In nucleotides, the CDR3 is TGTGCCAGCAGCCAAAATCCGGGACAGGGGCGTGCAACTAATGAAAAACTGTTTTTT.

This rearrangement joins TRBV29-1 to TRBJ2-5; 9 bases align to TRBD1. The CDR3 consists of 14 residues. With 4 bases clipped from V and 7 bases from J, the junction kept 10 bases outside the gene matches. The germline CDR1 and CDR2 sequences are SQVTM and ANQGSEA. The CDR3 DNA reads TGCAGCGTTGGGATTGGACAGGGGTGGATGACCCAGTACTTC. It codes for CSVGIGQGWMTQYF.

This chain uses TRBV5-6 with TRBJ1-4; maybe TRBD1 (5 bases). Trimming took 4 bases from V and 3 from J, leaving 13 bases between them. The CDR3 sequence is 15 residues long. CDR1 and CDR2 from the germline V gene are SGHDT and YYEEEE. CDR3 DNA: TGTGCCAGCAGCGAGGGACGGCAGTCTAATGAAAAACTGTTTTTT. Residues: CASSEGRQSNEKLFF.

The V and J genes are TRBV13 and TRBJ1-2, with D possibly TRBD1 on 6 matching bases. Per the germline V gene, CDR1 is PRHDT and CDR2 is FYEKMQ (reference sequence). Trimming removed 5 bases from V and 2 bases from J, with 21 bases in between. The CDR3 has 17 amino acids. The CDR3 sequence: CASSPAPSGAGNYGYTF. CDR3 bases: TGTGCCAGCAGCCCGGCCCCCTCGGGGGCAGGAAACTATGGCTACACCTTC.

This clone was seen more than once but under ten times. V gene TRBV6-6 combines with J gene TRBJ1-1, with no clear D. The germline V and J ends were trimmed by 2 bases and 6 bases, with 10 bases remaining between them. CDR3 size: 13 residues. CDR1 MNHNY and CDR2 SVGAGI come from the germline V gene (reference sequence). CDR3 residues: CASSYTGVSEAFF. In DNA, the CDR3 is TGTGCCAGCAGTTACACCGGTGTTTCTGAAGCTTTCTTT.

This clone turned up a few times. The genes are TRBV7-6 and TRBJ2-2, with D uncertain. V lost 2 bases to trimming and J lost 8 bases, with 6 bases between them. The CDR3 loop spans 12 amino acids. Per the germline V gene, CDR1 is SGHVS and CDR2 is FNYEAQ. The CDR3 protein is CASSLIRGELFF. CDR3 nucleotides: TGTGCCAGCAGCTTAATCCGGGGGGAGCTGTTTTTT.

V usage is TRBV19 and J usage is TRBJ2-3, with D perhaps given as TRBD1 or TRBD2 (5 bases each). The germline V and J ends were trimmed by 7 bases and 2 bases, with 13 bases remaining between them. The CDR3 loop spans 14 amino acids. Looked up from germline, CDR1 is LNHDA and CDR2 is SQIVND (reference sequence). The CDR3 DNA reads as TGTGCCAGTACCCTGGGACCGCTCACAGATACGCAGTATTTT. This gives the protein CASTLGPLTDTQYF. The full variable domain, rest sourced from reference TRBV19 and TRBJ2-3, is DGGITQSPKYLFRKEGQNVTLSCEQNLNHDAMYWYRQDPGQGLRLIYYSQIVNDFQKGDIAEGYSVSREKKESFPLTVTSAQKNPTAFYLCASTLGPLTDTQYFGPGTRLTVL.

Of note for this clone: This sample also contains other DNA sequences that code for the same CDR3. The CDR3 DNA follows: TGTGCCAGCAGCCCCGGGGTCTATGGCTACACCTTC. Translating gives CASSPGVYGYTF. The chain employs TRBV5-6 and TRBJ1-2, with D unresolved. V lost 4 bases, J lost 4 bases, and 8 bases lay in between. The CDR3 totals 12 residues. Germline CDR1 is SGHDT and CDR2 is YYEEEE. Full variable domain (missing parts from reference TRBV5-6 and TRBJ1-2): DAGVTQSPTHLIKTRGQQVTLRCSPKSGHDTVSWYQQALGQGPQFIFQYYEEEERQRGNFPDRFSGHQFPNYSSELNVNALLLGDSALYLCASSPGVYGYTFGSGTRLTVV.

The rearrangement links TRBV6-5 to TRBJ2-1; unclear D gene. V shed 7 bases and J shed 5 bases, with 12 bases lying between them. CDR1 and CDR2 from the germline V gene are MNHEY and SVGAGI. The CDR3 loop spans 13 amino acids. The CDR3 sequence: CASTPLQHNEQFF. CDR3 coding DNA: TGTGCCAGCACTCCCCTACAACACAATGAGCAGTTCTTC.

The chain has TRBV7-9 and TRBJ2-7; D may be TRBD1 (6 bases). Trimming removed 7 bases at V and 0 bases at J, with 19 bases between. Germline V gene lookup returns CDR1 SEHNR and CDR2 FQNEAQ (reference sequence). The CDR3 contains 16 residues. CDR3 DNA sequence: TGTGCCAGCACTTACTCCCGGGACACCAACTCCTACGAGCAGTACTTC. Translating gives CASTYSRDTNSYEQYF.